What follows are 5 T cell receptor beta chains derived from one specimen sequenced in a study of T cell responses to AZD1222 COVID-19 vaccine. Only in-frame clones appear in the TCRdb table, and some are missing; sequencing was by immunoSEQ multiplex PCR. Seen here are fewer than 120,000 clones, 80% to 95% observed once, and the top ten hold roughly 2.7%. Sequenced material: peripheral blood, taken 28 days after the second AZD1222 dose. These receptors originate from an adult who received the AZD1222 COVID-19 vaccine.

V gene TRBV6-1 combines with J gene TRBJ1-4; D is ambiguous. Germline CDR1 reads MNHNS; CDR2 reads SASEGT. The CDR3 is 15 residues long. Trimming pared 2 bases from V and 1 base from J, leaving 8 bases between. The chain's CDR3 is CASSENPVTNEKLFF. CDR3 nucleotide sequence: TGTGCCAGCAGTGAAAATCCGGTAACTAATGAAAAACTGTTTTTT.

The V call is TRBV19, the J call TRBJ1-2, with TRBD1 as a possible D gene (5 bases). The CDR3 sequence is 12 residues long. V shed 6 bases and J shed 8 bases, with 13 bases lying between them. Germline V gives CDR1 LNHDA, CDR2 SQIVND (reference sequence). The CDR3, as DNA: TGTGCCAGTAGGCGAACAGGATTCGGCTACACCTTC. Protein sequence: CASRRTGFGYTF. Supplemented by reference TRBV19 and TRBJ1-2, the full variable domain reads DGGITQSPKYLFRKEGQNVTLSCEQNLNHDAMYWYRQDPGQGLRLIYYSQIVNDFQKGDIAEGYSVSREKKESFPLTVTSAQKNPTAFYLCASRRTGFGYTFGSGTRLTVV.

The chain combines TRBV10-3 with TRBJ2-7; TRBD2 aligns across 7 bases. J was trimmed by 2 bases and V by 4 bases; bases with no gene match: 5. The germline V gene encodes CDR1 ENHRY and CDR2 SYGVKD. The CDR3 consists of 14 residues. The CDR3 loop is CAISGSSGPYEQYF. CDR3 coding DNA: TGTGCCATCAGTGGATCTAGCGGACCCTACGAGCAGTACTTC.

The chain has TRBV7-2 and TRBJ1-5, with TRBD1 matching over 10 bases. This CDR3 comprises 15 residues. J lost 6 bases, V lost 4 bases, and 6 bases had no gene match. Germline loops: CDR1 SGHTA, CDR2 FQGNSA. In nucleotides, the CDR3 is TGTGCCAGCAGCTCTGGGACAGGGGAAATTCAGCCCCAGCATTTT. Translated: CASSSGTGEIQPQHF.

The CDR3: CAWSKDRGRGYTF. The CDR3 DNA reads as TGTGCCTGGAGCAAAGACAGGGGGCGAGGCTACACCTTC. The chain links TRBV30 to TRBJ1-2; 10 bases fit TRBD1. The V gene's germline CDR1 is GTSNPN and CDR2 SVGIG (reference sequence). CDR3 length equals 13 residues. Trimming cost V 3 bases and J 8 bases; bases outside gene matches: 6.